This T cell receptor (beta chain) was captured by sequencing in a study of early T cells in non-severe SARS-CoV-2 infection (dated by TCRdb to about 2021). Some background on the complete study: Bulk RNA from unsorted whole blood was used for TCR sequencing, so alpha and beta chains could not be paired.

Preparation of the library involved 5' RACE. The sequencing machine was a NextSeq 500. The TCR library protocol attached unique molecular identifiers to individual cDNA molecules to correct for sequencing error and PCR bias. TCR alpha and beta chains were both sequenced, and the abundances of alpha and beta sequences in each sample were closely correlated with each other. Turning to the authors' computational methods: Decombinator V4 was used to annotate TCR sequences for V gene, J gene and CDR3. TCRs were defined as expanded if a significant change between any two time points was detected under a Poisson model with p below 0.0001. Abundances of TCRs were expressed as counts per million after normalisation to the total number of TCRs sequenced in each sample. TRAV1-2 paired with TRAJ12, TRAJ20 or TRAJ33 defined MAIT TCRs, while TRAV10 paired with TRAJ18 defined iNKT TCRs. A search of VDJdb, accessed on 1 November 2021, was run for TCRs annotated to CMV, EBV and SARS-CoV-2, with TCRs annotated for multiple antigens excluded. TCRdb applied fastp at Q25 and MiXCR to the public reads, then kept only in-frame beta chains. CDR3 protein duplicates are merged, each entry listing the most common genes and DNA. The V and J calls were determined by TCRdb, not by the authors. Across this sample there are more than 50,000 distinct CDR3 sequences, with 12% seen only once. In total, the top ten clones hold about 2.4% of the sample.

Note on this clonotype: What this receptor recognizes is not known. Nothing much larger sits one base from this clone, and base qualities are not available.

The investigation overall reported the following: VDJdb matching was skewed toward anti-spike CD8 responses and likely underestimated virus-specific expansions by missing private and CD4 specificities.

A case-control design nested within a healthcare worker cohort in London, UK, was used, with weekly nasopharyngeal swab PCR tests and blood sampling performed. Healthcare workers were enrolled in the week of the UK lockdown, from 23 to 31 March 2020, and were followed every week for up to about 16 weeks. Its CDR3 holds 14 amino acids, cysteine through phenylalanine. Just CDR3 DNA is preserved here, 42 bases in frame from base 1. V is reduced by 3 bases and J by 1 base, leaving a spacing of 8 bases between them. The specimen comprised whole blood, sampled at baseline. The clonotype comes from an adult who was a healthcare worker with PCR-confirmed SARS-CoV-2 infection or an uninfected control (not recorded which). The chain joins TRBV12-3 or TRBV12-4 to TRBJ2-3; possibly the D gene is TRBD1, per 5 matching bases. The CDR3 region: CASSLGQRTDTQYF. Read as DNA, the sequence is TGTGCCAGCAGTTTGGGGCAACGCACAGATACGCAGTATTTT.